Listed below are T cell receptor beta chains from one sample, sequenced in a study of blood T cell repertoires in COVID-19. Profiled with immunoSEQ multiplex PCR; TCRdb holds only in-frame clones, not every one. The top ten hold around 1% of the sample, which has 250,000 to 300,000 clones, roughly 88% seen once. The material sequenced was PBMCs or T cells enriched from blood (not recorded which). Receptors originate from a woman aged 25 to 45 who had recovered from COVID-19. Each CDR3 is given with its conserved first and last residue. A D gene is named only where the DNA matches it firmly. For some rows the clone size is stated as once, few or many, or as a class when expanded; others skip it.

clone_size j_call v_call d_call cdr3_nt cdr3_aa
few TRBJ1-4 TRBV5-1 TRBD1 TGCGCCAGCAGCTTGGGGACAGGGGGCACCAATGAAAAACTGTTTTTT CASSLGTGGTNEKLFF
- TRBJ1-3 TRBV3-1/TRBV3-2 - TGTGCCAGCAGCCTCCTTCCCTCGACCATATATTTT CASSLLPSTIYF
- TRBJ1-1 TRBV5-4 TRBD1 TGTGCCAGCACTACCGGGACAGAAACTTTCACTGAAGCTTTCTTT CASTTGTETFTEAFF
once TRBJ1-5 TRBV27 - TGTGCCAGCAGACGCGGCCAGGGCGGCAATCAGCCCCAGCATTTT CASRRGQGGNQPQHF
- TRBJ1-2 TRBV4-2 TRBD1 TGTGCCAGCAGCCAAGCAGGGGGCGATGGCTACACCTTC CASSQAGGDGYTF
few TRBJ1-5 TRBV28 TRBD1 TGTGCCAGCAGGCCGACAGGGGGCAACGGTCAGCCCCAGCATTTT CASRPTGGNGQPQHF
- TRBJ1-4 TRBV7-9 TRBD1 TGTGCCAGCAGCTCGGGGACAGCTAGAAATGAAAAACTGTTTTTT CASSSGTARNEKLFF
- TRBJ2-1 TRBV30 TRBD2 TGTGCCTGGACGACTAGCGGGAGCGGTGTGCAGTTCTTC CAWTTSGSGVQFF
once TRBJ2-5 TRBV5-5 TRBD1 TGTGCCAGCAGCTTTGGTGACAGGGGTGGGCTCCGCGAGACCCAGTACTTC CASSFGDRGGLRETQYF
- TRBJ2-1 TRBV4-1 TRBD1 TGCGCCAGCAGCCACCCTCGCGAGGGGACAGGGGTCTACAATGAGCAGTTCTTC CASSHPREGTGVYNEQFF
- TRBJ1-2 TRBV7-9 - TGTGCCAGCAGCTTACTCGCGGCCCCCTATGGCTACACCTTC CASSLLAAPYGYTF
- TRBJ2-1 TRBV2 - TGTGCCAGGTCACGAGGCAATGAGCAGTTCTTC CARSRGNEQFF
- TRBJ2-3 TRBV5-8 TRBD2 TGTGCCAGCAGCCCCGCCGTGCGGGAGGGCCTGGTGGGAGATACGCAGTATTTT CASSPAVREGLVGDTQYF
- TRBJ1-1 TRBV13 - TGTGCCAGCAGCTTAGTTGCAGGGTTGGGTGAAGCTTTCTTT CASSLVAGLGEAFF
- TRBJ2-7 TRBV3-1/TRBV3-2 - TGTGCCAGCAGCCAAGCACAGGGGGGGTCCTACGAGCAGTACTTC CASSQAQGGSYEQYF
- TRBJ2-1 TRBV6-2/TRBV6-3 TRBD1 TGTGCCAGCAGCTGGGGAGGGGACAGGGTCTATGAGCAGTTCTTC CASSWGGDRVYEQFF
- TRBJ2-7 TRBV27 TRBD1 TGTGCCAGCAGTTTATCGGGGCAGGGGGTGTACGAGCAGTACTTC CASSLSGQGVYEQYF
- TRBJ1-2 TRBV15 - TGTGCCACCAGCAGAAGACTACAGAATTCCATCCTTAACTATGGCTACACCTTC CATSRRLQNSILNYGYTF
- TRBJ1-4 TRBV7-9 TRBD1 TGTGCCAGCAGCTTATACAACGGGACAGCTGGGGAAAAACTGTTTTTT CASSLYNGTAGEKLFF